The text below deals with one T cell receptor beta chain. The PCR had 60 Vbeta and 13 Jbeta primers. Here immunoSEQ multiplex PCR was the method, and the copy in TCRdb shows in-frame clones only, minus some. The sample shows fewer than 130,000 clones, over 60% of them seen only once. These data come from a study of cytomegalovirus exposure and HLA in healthy donors. CDR1 and CDR2 from the germline V gene are MNHEY and SMNVEV (reference sequence). The CDR3 has 15 residues. The V segment lost 2 bases and the J segment 4 bases; nucleotides outside the gene matches: 2. The chain combines TRBV27 with TRBJ2-1; 10 bases are shared with TRBD2. The sequencing sample was made of PBMCs. This clonotype was sampled from a woman aged 25 to 45 in good health and CMV-seronegative. CDR3 sequence reads: CASSLGTSVYNEQFF. The CDR3 region has the DNA TGTGCCAGCAGTTTAGGGACTAGCGTGTACAATGAGCAGTTCTTC.